Shown below are 6 T cell receptor beta chains from a single sample sequenced in a study of cytomegalovirus exposure and HLA in healthy donors. The PCR employed 60 Vbeta primers together with 13 Jbeta primers. Data came from immunoSEQ multiplex PCR; TCRdb stores just in-frame clones and leaves some out. The table records about 120,000 clones, 60% to 85% of them present only once. Input material: PBMCs. The receptors derive from a middle-aged woman in good health and CMV-seropositive.

This clone was seen more than once but under ten times. J is TRBJ1-1 and V is TRBV6-1, with D possibly matching TRBD1 (5 bases). The CDR3 sequence is 14 residues long. The germline V and J ends were trimmed by 4 bases and 6 bases, with 15 bases remaining between them. Germline CDR1 and CDR2: MNHNS and SASEGT. CDR3 amino acids: CASSVGGGAAEAFF. The CDR3 coding sequence is TGTGCCAGCAGTGTTGGAGGAGGGGCGGCTGAAGCTTTCTTT.

This sequence joins TRBV6-1 and TRBJ1-1; tentative D call: TRBD1 (5 bases). V lost 5 bases to trimming and J lost 1 base, with 8 bases between them. Germline V CDR1 and CDR2: MNHNS, SASEGT. The CDR3 contains 13 residues. The CDR3 sequence: CASSFQGNTEAFF. The CDR3 nucleotides are TGTGCCAGCAGTTTTCAGGGGAACACTGAAGCTTTCTTT.

In this sample, this clone turned up a few times. This chain joins TRBV30 and TRBJ1-1; no definite D call. The CDR3 has 16 amino acids. Per the germline V gene, CDR1 is GTSNPN and CDR2 is SVGIG (reference sequence). CDR3 coding DNA: TGTGCGCGCGAGCCCCGACAACCGCGGGGAAACACTGAAGCTTTCTTT. Its translation: CAREPRQPRGNTEAFF.

The V call is TRBV4-1, the J call TRBJ2-5, with a weak D call TRBD1 (6 bases). The CDR3 has 16 residues. CDR1 is MGHRA and CDR2 is YSYEKL in the germline V gene. V lost 5 bases, J lost 4 bases, and 20 bases lay in between. The CDR3 protein is CASSARYPTGSETQYF. DNA for the CDR3: TGCGCCAGCAGCGCACGCTACCCAACAGGGTCAGAGACCCAGTACTTC.

This clone came up a few times. This sequence joins TRBV7-9 and TRBJ2-7; D is possibly TRBD1 (5 bases). The CDR3 contains 15 residues. V was cut by 1 base and J by 1 base, with 11 bases left in between. Germline CDR1 reads SEHNR; CDR2 reads FQNEAQ (reference sequence). CDR3 in DNA: TGTGCCAGCAGCTTAGACCAGGGAAGGTCCTACGAGCAGTACTTC. Encoded protein: CASSLDQGRSYEQYF.

The sample holds one count of this clone. The J gene is TRBJ1-2, the V gene TRBV30; no definite D call. Trimming removed 4 bases at V and 5 bases at J, with 14 bases between. This CDR3 is 13 amino acids long. CDR1 and CDR2 from the germline V gene are GTSNPN and SVGIG (reference sequence). The CDR3 DNA is TGTGCCTGGATTTCCCGGGTTGAATATGGCTACACCTTC. Protein product: CAWISRVEYGYTF.